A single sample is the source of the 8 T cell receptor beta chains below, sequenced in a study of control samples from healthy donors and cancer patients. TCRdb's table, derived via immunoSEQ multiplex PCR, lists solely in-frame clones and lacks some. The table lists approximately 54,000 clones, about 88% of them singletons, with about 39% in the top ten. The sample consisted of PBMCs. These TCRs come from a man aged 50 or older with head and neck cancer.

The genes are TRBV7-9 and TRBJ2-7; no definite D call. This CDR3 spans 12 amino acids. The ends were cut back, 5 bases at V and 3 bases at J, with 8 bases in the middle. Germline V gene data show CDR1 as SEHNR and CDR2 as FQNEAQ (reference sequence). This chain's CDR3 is CASSQTGYEQYF. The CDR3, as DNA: TGTGCCAGCAGCCAGACTGGCTACGAGCAGTACTTC.

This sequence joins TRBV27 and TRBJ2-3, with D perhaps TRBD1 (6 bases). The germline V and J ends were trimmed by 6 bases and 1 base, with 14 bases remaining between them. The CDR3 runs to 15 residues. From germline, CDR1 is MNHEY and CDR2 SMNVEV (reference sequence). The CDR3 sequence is CASRTPRQGTDTQYF. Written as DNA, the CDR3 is TGTGCCAGCAGGACACCCCGACAGGGCACAGATACGCAGTATTTT.

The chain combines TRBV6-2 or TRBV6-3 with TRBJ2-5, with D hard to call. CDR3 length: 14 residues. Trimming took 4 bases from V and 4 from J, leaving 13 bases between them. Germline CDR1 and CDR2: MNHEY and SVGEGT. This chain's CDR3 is CASSWGFGRETQYF. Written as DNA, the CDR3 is TGTGCCAGCAGTTGGGGATTCGGCCGAGAGACCCAGTACTTC.

CDR3 sequence: CASSEEVPNIQYF. The CDR3 region has the DNA TGTGCCAGCAGTGAGGAGGTTCCAAACATTCAGTACTTC. This chain joins TRBV2 and TRBJ2-4, with a possible D match to TRBD2 (5 bases). Trimming pared 3 bases from V and 6 bases from J, leaving 9 bases between. Germline values: CDR1 SNHLY, CDR2 FYNNEI. This CDR3 spans 13 amino acids.

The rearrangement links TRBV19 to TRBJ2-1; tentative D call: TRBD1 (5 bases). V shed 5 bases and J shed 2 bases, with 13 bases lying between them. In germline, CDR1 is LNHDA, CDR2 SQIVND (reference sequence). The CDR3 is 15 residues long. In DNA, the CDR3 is TGTGCCAGTAGTGGGGCAGGGTACCCCTACAATGAGCAGTTCTTC. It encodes CASSGAGYPYNEQFF.

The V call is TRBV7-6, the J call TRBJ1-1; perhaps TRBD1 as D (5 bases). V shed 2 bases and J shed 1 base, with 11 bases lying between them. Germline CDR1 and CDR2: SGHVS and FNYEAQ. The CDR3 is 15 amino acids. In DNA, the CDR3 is TGTGCCAGCAGCTTATTAGGGGCAGCGAACACTGAAGCTTTCTTT. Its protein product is CASSLLGAANTEAFF.

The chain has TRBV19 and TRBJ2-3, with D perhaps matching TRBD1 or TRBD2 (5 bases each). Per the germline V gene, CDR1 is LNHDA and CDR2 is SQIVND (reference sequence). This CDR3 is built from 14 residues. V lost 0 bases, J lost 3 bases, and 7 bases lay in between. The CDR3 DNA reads TGTGCCAGTAGTATAGACGAGGGGACAGATACGCAGTATTTT. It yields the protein CASSIDEGTDTQYF.

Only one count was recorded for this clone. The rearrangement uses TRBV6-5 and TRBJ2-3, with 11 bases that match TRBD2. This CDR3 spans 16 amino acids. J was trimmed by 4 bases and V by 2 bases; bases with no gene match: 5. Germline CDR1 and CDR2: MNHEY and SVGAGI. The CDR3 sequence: CASSYASGRSADTQYF. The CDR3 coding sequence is TGTGCCAGCAGTTACGCTAGCGGGAGGTCCGCAGATACGCAGTATTTT.